The rows below give T cell receptor beta chains drawn from one sample of a study of cytomegalovirus exposure and HLA in healthy donors. Profiled with immunoSEQ multiplex PCR; TCRdb holds only in-frame clones, not every one. The sample comprises fewer than 140,000 clones, roughly 80% of which are singletons, and 1.5% to 2% rests with the top ten. The sequenced material came from PBMCs. The receptors originated from a man aged 50-60 years in good health and CMV-seronegative. Each CDR3 is given with its conserved first and last residue. The D gene is left open where the match is weak. Size tells how often a clone was seen (once, few, many) or the class of an expanded clone, and some rows leave it out.

>TRBJ2-2|TRBV9|TRBD2|.
TGTGCCAGCAGCGTAGGGGAGGGCCCCGGGGAGCTGTTTTTT
CASSVGEGPGELFF
>TRBJ1-6|TRBV6-6|.|.
TGTGCCAGCAGTCTCAGGGCAGGAGTCTCACCCCTCCACTTT
CASSLRAGVSPLHF
>TRBJ1-3|TRBV7-9|.|.
TGTGCCAGCAGCTCGGGAGTCCTCTCTGGAAACACCATATATTTT
CASSSGVLSGNTIYF
>TRBJ1-4|TRBV5-6|TRBD1|.
TGTGCCAGCAGCGGAGTAACAGGGGCGACGAATGAAAAACTGTTTTTT
CASSGVTGATNEKLFF
>TRBJ1-1|TRBV20-1|.|.
TGCAGTGCTAGTTCCCATTCTGAAGCTTTCTTT
CSASSHSEAFF
>TRBJ2-3|TRBV4-1|TRBD2|.
TGCGCCAGCAGCCAAGAGTCCACGGGACTAGGTCGAGATACGCAGTATTTT
CASSQESTGLGRDTQYF
>TRBJ2-2|TRBV6-4|.|.
TGTGCCAGCAGTGGGAGTGGCACCGGGGAGCTGTTTTTT
CASSGSGTGELFF
>TRBJ1-5|TRBV6-5|TRBD1|.
TGTGCCAGCAGTGGACAGGGGGGGCAGCCCCAGCATTTT
CASSGQGGQPQHF
>TRBJ2-7|TRBV6-1|TRBD1|.
TGTGCCAGCAGGAGACAGGGGGGAGAATCCTACGAGCAGTACTTC
CASRRQGGESYEQYF
>TRBJ2-5|TRBV28|.|.
TGTGCCAGCAGTCCCCAGGGTTCTTTCCAAGAGACCCAGTACTTC
CASSPQGSFQETQYF
>TRBJ1-3|TRBV13|.|.
TGTGCCAGCAGCTCCCCCCGCCGGGGCTCTGGAAACACCATATATTTT
CASSSPRRGSGNTIYF
>TRBJ2-3|TRBV4-1|.|.
TGCGCCAGCAGCCCCCCCGGTACCATCACAGATACGCAGTATTTT
CASSPPGTITDTQYF
>TRBJ1-5|TRBV5-4|TRBD1|.
TGTGCCAGCAGTCAAGACAGGGTTGATCAGCCCCAGCATTTT
CASSQDRVDQPQHF
>TRBJ2-3|TRBV2|.|.
TGTGCCAGCACCCCGACTACGTGGGCAGATACGCAGTATTTT
CASTPTTWADTQYF
>TRBJ1-2|TRBV4-1|.|few
TGCGCCAGCAGCCAAGATATAAACAGGCCTTACTATGGCTACACCTTC
CASSQDINRPYYGYTF
>TRBJ1-6|TRBV27|.|once
TGTGCCAGCAGTTTATTCCCCTCCGACAGGTCCAGCTCCTATAATTCACCCCTCCACTTT
CASSLFPSDRSSSYNSPLHF
>TRBJ1-1|TRBV2|TRBD1|.
TGTGCCAGCAGTGATGGAGGGACAGCCAACACTGAAGCTTTCTTT
CASSDGGTANTEAFF
>TRBJ1-1|TRBV5-1|.|few
TGCGCCAGCACTACTACTAACACTGAAGCTTTCTTT
CASTTTNTEAFF
>TRBJ1-2|TRBV7-2|TRBD1|.
TGTGCCAGCAGCTTAGCAGGGGGCAACTATGGCTACACCTTC
CASSLAGGNYGYTF
>TRBJ2-5|TRBV19|.|.
TGTGCCAGTAAAGCATCGTACCAAGAGACCCAGTACTTC
CASKASYQETQYF
>TRBJ1-4|TRBV4-1|TRBD1|few
TGCGCCAGCAAGGGACAGGGGCGTGAAAAACTGTTTTTT
CASKGQGREKLFF
>TRBJ1-1|TRBV7-2|.|.
TGTGCCAGCAGCCCGAGAGGGGGGGACGGGAACACTGAAGCTTTCTTT
CASSPRGGDGNTEAFF
>TRBJ1-4|TRBV6-1|.|.
TGTGCCAGCTACAGGGCTCTCGGCGAAAAACTGTTTTTT
CASYRALGEKLFF
>TRBJ1-1|TRBV30|.|.
TGTGCCTGGAGTGTATGGAGCACTGAAGCTTTCTTT
CAWSVWSTEAFF
>TRBJ1-6|TRBV12-5|.|.
TGTGCTAGTGCCCCAGACAGCTATAATTCACCCCTCCACTTT
CASAPDSYNSPLHF
>TRBJ1-4|TRBV6-1|.|.
TGTGCCAGCAGTGGAGGGAAACTGTTTTTT
CASSGGKLFF
>TRBJ2-3|TRBV10-3|.|few
TGTGCCATCAGTGAACTCGGGGGAGATACGCAGTATTTT
CAISELGGDTQYF
>TRBJ1-1|TRBV19|TRBD1|once
TGTGCCAGTAGTACGACAGGGCTCAACACTGAAGCTTTCTTT
CASSTTGLNTEAFF
>TRBJ2-3|TRBV5-1|.|.
TGCGCCAGCAGCTTGCCAGGGGAAGATACGCAGTATTTT
CASSLPGEDTQYF
>TRBJ2-4|TRBV11-2|.|.
TGTGCCAGCAGCTCTCAAAACATTCAGTACTTC
CASSSQNIQYF
>TRBJ1-1|TRBV6-5|.|.
TGTGCCAGCAGTCCCGAGGGGGGGGTGCCTGAAGCTTTCTTT
CASSPEGGVPEAFF